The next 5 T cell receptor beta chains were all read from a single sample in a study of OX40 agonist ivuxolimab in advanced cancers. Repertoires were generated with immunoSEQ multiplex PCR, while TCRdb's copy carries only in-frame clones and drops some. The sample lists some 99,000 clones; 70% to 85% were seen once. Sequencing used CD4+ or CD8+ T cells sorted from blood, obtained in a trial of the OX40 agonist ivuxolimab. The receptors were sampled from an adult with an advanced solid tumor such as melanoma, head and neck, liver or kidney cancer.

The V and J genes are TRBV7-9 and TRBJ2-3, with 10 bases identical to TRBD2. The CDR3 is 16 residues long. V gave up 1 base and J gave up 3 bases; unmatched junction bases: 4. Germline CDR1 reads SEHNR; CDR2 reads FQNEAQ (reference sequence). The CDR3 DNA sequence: TGTGCCAGCAGCTTAGGAAGCGGGGGGGAGACAGATACGCAGTATTTT. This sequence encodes CASSLGSGGETDTQYF. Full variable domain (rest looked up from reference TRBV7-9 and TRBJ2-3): DTGVSQNPRHKITKRGQNVTFRCDPISEHNRLYWYRQTLGQGPEFLTYFQNEAQLEKSRLLSDRFSAERPKGSFSTLEIQRTEQGDSAMYLCASSLGSGGETDTQYFGPGTRLTVL.

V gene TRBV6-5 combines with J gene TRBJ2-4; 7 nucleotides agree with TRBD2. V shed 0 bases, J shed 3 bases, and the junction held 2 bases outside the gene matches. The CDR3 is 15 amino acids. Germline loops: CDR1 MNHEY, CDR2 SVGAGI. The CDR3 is CASSYSGGDKNIQYF. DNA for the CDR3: TGTGCCAGCAGTTACTCTGGGGGGGACAAAAACATTCAGTACTTC.

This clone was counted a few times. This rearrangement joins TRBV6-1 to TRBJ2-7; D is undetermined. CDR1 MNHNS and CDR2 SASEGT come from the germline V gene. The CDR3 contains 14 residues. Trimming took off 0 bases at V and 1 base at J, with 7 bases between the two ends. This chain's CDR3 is CASSEADQSYEQYF. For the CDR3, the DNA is TGTGCCAGCAGTGAAGCTGATCAGTCCTACGAGCAGTACTTC.

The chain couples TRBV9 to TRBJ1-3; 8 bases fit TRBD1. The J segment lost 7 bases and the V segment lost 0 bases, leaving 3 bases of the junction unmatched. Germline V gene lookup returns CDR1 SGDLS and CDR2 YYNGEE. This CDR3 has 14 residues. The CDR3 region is CASSVERQGNTIYF. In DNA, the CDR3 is TGTGCCAGCAGCGTAGAAAGACAGGGGAACACCATATATTTT.

CDR3 DNA sequence: TGTGCCAGCAGTGGCTCCGGGCGGGGGCCAAACATTCAGTACTTC. Protein product: CASSGSGRGPNIQYF. The V and J genes are TRBV2 and TRBJ2-4; perhaps TRBD2 as D (7 bases). CDR3 size: 15 residues. Trimming stripped 4 bases from V and 6 bases from J, with 16 bases between. Per the germline V gene, CDR1 is SNHLY and CDR2 is FYNNEI.